These T cell receptor beta chains were read from a single sample in a study. TCRdb re-called the 5' RACE reads through MiXCR, storing one row per CDR3 protein. The profile shows roughly 42,000 distinct CDR3 sequences, less than 25% of them singletons. Sequencing input: Tregs sorted from blood. The receptors were sampled from a female donor with breast cancer. CDR3s include the opening cysteine and the closing phenylalanine or tryptophan. Each record gives: clone size, CDR3 length, J gene, D gene, V gene, CDR3 protein, CDR3 DNA. A D gene is named only where the DNA matches it firmly. Size is omitted from some rows. Given values are once, few, many or a class for expanded clones.

clone_size: NA; cdr3_length: 17; j_call: TRBJ1-6; d_call: NA; v_call: TRBV3-1; cdr3_aa: CASSRRQDGAHNSPLHF; cdr3_nt: TGTGCCAGCAGCCGCCGACAGGATGGGGCTCATAATTCACCCCTCCACTTT
clone_size: NA; cdr3_length: 12; j_call: TRBJ1-1; d_call: TRBD1; v_call: TRBV2; cdr3_aa: CASSVQTGIAFF; cdr3_nt: TGTGCCAGCAGTGTCCAGACAGGGATAGCTTTCTTT
clone_size: NA; cdr3_length: 13; j_call: TRBJ2-7; d_call: TRBD1; v_call: TRBV5-1; cdr3_aa: CASSRRGTYEQYF; cdr3_nt: TGCGCCAGCAGTCGCAGGGGGACCTACGAGCAGTACTTC
clone_size: NA; cdr3_length: 14; j_call: TRBJ2-3; d_call: NA; v_call: TRBV27; cdr3_aa: CASSYSRGTVAQYF; cdr3_nt: TGTGCCAGCAGCTACAGCCGGGGGACCGTCGCGCAGTATTTT
clone_size: many; cdr3_length: 15; j_call: TRBJ1-1; d_call: TRBD1; v_call: TRBV5-1; cdr3_aa: CASSLPGQGATEAFF; cdr3_nt: TGCGCCAGCAGCCTTCCAGGACAGGGGGCCACTGAAGCTTTCTTT
clone_size: many; cdr3_length: 14; j_call: TRBJ2-2; d_call: NA; v_call: TRBV2; cdr3_aa: CASSELLGGRELFF; cdr3_nt: TGTGCCAGCAGTGAACTCCTAGGGGGACGGGAGCTGTTTTTT
clone_size: medium-sized; cdr3_length: 13; j_call: TRBJ1-1; d_call: NA; v_call: TRBV7-9; cdr3_aa: CASSFAMRTEAFF; cdr3_nt: TGTGCCAGCAGCTTTGCCATGAGAACTGAAGCTTTCTTT
clone_size: few; cdr3_length: 16; j_call: TRBJ1-5; d_call: NA; v_call: TRBV5-1; cdr3_aa: CASSLGPQGDNQPQHF; cdr3_nt: TGCGCCAGCAGCTTGGGTCCTCAGGGAGACAATCAGCCCCAGCATTTT
clone_size: once; cdr3_length: 12; j_call: TRBJ2-1; d_call: NA; v_call: TRBV4-1; cdr3_aa: CASSQGFNEQFF; cdr3_nt: TGCGCCAGCAGCCAAGGTTTCAATGAGCAGTTCTTC
clone_size: many; cdr3_length: 13; j_call: TRBJ1-6; d_call: NA; v_call: TRBV6-6; cdr3_aa: CASHGGNNSPLHF; cdr3_nt: TGTGCCAGCCACGGGGGGAATAATTCACCCCTCCACTTT
clone_size: NA; cdr3_length: 15; j_call: TRBJ1-6; d_call: NA; v_call: TRBV5-1; cdr3_aa: CASSLEGGVESPLHF; cdr3_nt: TGCGCCAGCAGCTTGGAAGGGGGGGTGGAATCACCCCTCCACTTT
clone_size: medium-sized; cdr3_length: 14; j_call: TRBJ2-7; d_call: TRBD1; v_call: TRBV4-1; cdr3_aa: CASSYTTGDYEQYF; cdr3_nt: TGCGCCAGCAGCTATACGACAGGGGACTACGAGCAGTACTTC
clone_size: NA; cdr3_length: 16; j_call: TRBJ2-7; d_call: TRBD1; v_call: TRBV27; cdr3_aa: CASSLGPGQSIYEQYF; cdr3_nt: TGTGCCAGCAGTTTAGGGCCGGGACAGTCTATCTACGAGCAGTACTTC
clone_size: NA; cdr3_length: 16; j_call: TRBJ2-1; d_call: TRBD2; v_call: TRBV6-2/TRBV6-3; cdr3_aa: CASSYSGLAVYNEQFF; cdr3_nt: TGTGCCAGCAGTTACTCGGGGCTAGCGGTCTACAATGAGCAGTTCTTC
clone_size: NA; cdr3_length: 13; j_call: TRBJ2-5; d_call: NA; v_call: TRBV7-9; cdr3_aa: CASSFRVPETQYF; cdr3_nt: TGTGCCAGCAGCTTCAGGGTACCAGAGACCCAGTACTTC
clone_size: NA; cdr3_length: 16; j_call: TRBJ2-2; d_call: TRBD1; v_call: TRBV6-5; cdr3_aa: CASSSPDRRYTGELFF; cdr3_nt: TGTGCCAGCAGTTCCCCGGACAGGAGATACACCGGGGAGCTGTTTTTT
clone_size: NA; cdr3_length: 13; j_call: TRBJ2-5; d_call: NA; v_call: TRBV11-2; cdr3_aa: CASSLAQQETQYF; cdr3_nt: TGTGCCAGCAGCTTAGCTCAGCAAGAGACCCAGTACTTC
clone_size: medium-sized; cdr3_length: 13; j_call: TRBJ1-1; d_call: TRBD1; v_call: TRBV6-5; cdr3_aa: CASSLTGRPEAFF; cdr3_nt: TGTGCCAGCAGTTTGACAGGGAGGCCTGAAGCTTTCTTT
clone_size: NA; cdr3_length: 14; j_call: TRBJ2-1; d_call: TRBD1; v_call: TRBV12-3/TRBV12-4; cdr3_aa: CASRPGTGGNEQFF; cdr3_nt: TGTGCCAGCAGACCCGGGACAGGGGGCAATGAGCAGTTCTTC
clone_size: many; cdr3_length: 15; j_call: TRBJ2-7; d_call: NA; v_call: TRBV7-6; cdr3_aa: CASSLGSYSSYEQYF; cdr3_nt: TGTGCCAGCAGCTTAGGGAGTTACAGCTCCTACGAGCAGTACTTC
clone_size: NA; cdr3_length: 14; j_call: TRBJ2-1; d_call: TRBD2; v_call: TRBV7-8; cdr3_aa: CTSSHGRSYNEQFF; cdr3_nt: TGTACCAGCAGTCACGGGAGGTCCTACAATGAGCAGTTCTTC
clone_size: few; cdr3_length: 15; j_call: TRBJ1-1; d_call: TRBD1; v_call: TRBV25-1; cdr3_aa: CASRSTGAVGTEAFF; cdr3_nt: TGTGCCAGCAGAAGCACAGGGGCGGTGGGCACTGAAGCTTTCTTT
clone_size: many; cdr3_length: 15; j_call: TRBJ2-4; d_call: NA; v_call: TRBV5-1; cdr3_aa: CASSFGDDAKNIQYF; cdr3_nt: TGCGCCAGCAGCTTTGGGGACGACGCCAAAAACATTCAGTACTTC
clone_size: NA; cdr3_length: 16; j_call: TRBJ1-1; d_call: NA; v_call: TRBV4-1; cdr3_aa: CASSQAYAGLNTEAFF; cdr3_nt: TGCGCCAGCAGCCAAGCCTATGCAGGCTTGAACACTGAAGCTTTCTTT
clone_size: many; cdr3_length: 15; j_call: TRBJ2-7; d_call: NA; v_call: TRBV27; cdr3_aa: CASSLSASAYYEQYF; cdr3_nt: TGTGCCAGCAGTTTATCCGCCAGTGCCTACTACGAGCAGTACTTC
clone_size: NA; cdr3_length: 13; j_call: TRBJ1-2; d_call: NA; v_call: TRBV3-1; cdr3_aa: CASSLDGYYGYTF; cdr3_nt: TGTGCCAGCAGCCTGGACGGATACTATGGCTACACCTTC
clone_size: few; cdr3_length: 15; j_call: TRBJ2-7; d_call: TRBD1; v_call: TRBV4-2; cdr3_aa: CASSQGRGQGYEQYF; cdr3_nt: TGTGCCAGCAGCCAAGGGAGGGGACAGGGTTACGAGCAGTACTTC
clone_size: NA; cdr3_length: 14; j_call: TRBJ1-1; d_call: NA; v_call: TRBV7-6; cdr3_aa: CASSFFRGNTEAFF; cdr3_nt: TGTGCCAGCAGCTTTTTTAGAGGTAACACTGAAGCTTTCTTT
clone_size: NA; cdr3_length: 14; j_call: TRBJ1-2; d_call: NA; v_call: TRBV4-1; cdr3_aa: CASSQGPGRGGYTF; cdr3_nt: TGCGCCAGCAGCCAAGGGCCAGGGAGGGGTGGCTACACCTTC
clone_size: few; cdr3_length: 15; j_call: TRBJ1-5; d_call: NA; v_call: TRBV4-1; cdr3_aa: CASSQLRGSNQPQHF; cdr3_nt: TGCGCCAGCAGCCAATTGAGGGGCTCCAATCAGCCCCAGCATTTT
clone_size: few; cdr3_length: 12; j_call: TRBJ1-2; d_call: NA; v_call: TRBV28; cdr3_aa: CASSPGHYGYTF; cdr3_nt: TGTGCCAGCAGTCCCGGACACTATGGCTACACCTTC
clone_size: NA; cdr3_length: 14; j_call: TRBJ2-7; d_call: TRBD1; v_call: TRBV14; cdr3_aa: CASSRTGLFYEQYF; cdr3_nt: TGTGCCAGTAGCCGGACAGGGCTTTTCTACGAGCAGTACTTC
clone_size: NA; cdr3_length: 19; j_call: TRBJ2-4; d_call: TRBD2; v_call: TRBV20-1; cdr3_aa: CSARGLLAGVGRAKNIQYF; cdr3_nt: TGCAGTGCTAGAGGTTTACTAGCGGGAGTGGGCCGGGCCAAAAACATTCAGTACTTC
clone_size: NA; cdr3_length: 15; j_call: TRBJ1-2; d_call: TRBD1; v_call: TRBV7-9; cdr3_aa: CASSLDSTGNGGYTF; cdr3_nt: TGTGCCAGCAGCTTAGACTCGACAGGGAATGGTGGCTACACCTTC
clone_size: many; cdr3_length: 16; j_call: TRBJ1-2; d_call: TRBD1; v_call: TRBV9; cdr3_aa: CASSAVPTGGNYGYTF; cdr3_nt: TGTGCCAGCAGCGCGGTACCTACAGGGGGTAACTATGGCTACACCTTC
clone_size: few; cdr3_length: 14; j_call: TRBJ1-3; d_call: NA; v_call: TRBV5-1; cdr3_aa: CASSGGTSGNTIYF; cdr3_nt: TGCGCCAGCAGCGGCGGGACGTCTGGAAACACCATATATTTT
clone_size: few; cdr3_length: 17; j_call: TRBJ2-5; d_call: NA; v_call: TRBV7-9; cdr3_aa: CASSFQGIANYQETQYF; cdr3_nt: TGTGCCAGCAGCTTCCAAGGGATAGCGAATTACCAAGAGACCCAGTACTTC
clone_size: NA; cdr3_length: 19; j_call: TRBJ2-1; d_call: TRBD2; v_call: TRBV7-9; cdr3_aa: CASSLVVGLAGGRVNEQFF; cdr3_nt: TGTGCCAGCAGCTTAGTTGTTGGACTAGCGGGAGGCCGGGTGAATGAGCAGTTCTTC
clone_size: many; cdr3_length: 18; j_call: TRBJ2-2; d_call: TRBD2; v_call: TRBV5-5; cdr3_aa: CASSRSTSATGQPGELFF; cdr3_nt: TGTGCCAGCAGCCGCTCAACTAGCGCTACTGGGCAACCCGGGGAGCTGTTTTTT
clone_size: NA; cdr3_length: 15; j_call: TRBJ2-7; d_call: NA; v_call: TRBV20-1; cdr3_aa: CSARDHRVYSYEQYF; cdr3_nt: TGCAGTGCTAGGGACCACAGGGTCTACTCCTACGAGCAGTACTTC
clone_size: few; cdr3_length: 14; j_call: TRBJ2-7; d_call: TRBD1; v_call: TRBV6-5; cdr3_aa: CASSYSGTGYEQYF; cdr3_nt: TGTGCCAGCAGTTACTCCGGGACAGGGTACGAGCAGTACTTC
clone_size: many; cdr3_length: 12; j_call: TRBJ2-1; d_call: NA; v_call: TRBV7-9; cdr3_aa: CASSLTYNEQFF; cdr3_nt: TGTGCCAGCAGTTTGACTTACAATGAGCAGTTCTTC
clone_size: few; cdr3_length: 16; j_call: TRBJ2-2; d_call: TRBD1; v_call: TRBV4-1; cdr3_aa: CASSQSGTGTLGELFF; cdr3_nt: TGCGCCAGCAGCCAAAGTGGGACAGGGACGCTTGGGGAGCTGTTTTTT
clone_size: few; cdr3_length: 18; j_call: TRBJ2-3; d_call: TRBD2; v_call: TRBV7-9; cdr3_aa: CASSAGLAGVGMTDTQYF; cdr3_nt: TGTGCCAGCAGCGCAGGACTAGCGGGAGTGGGGATGACAGATACGCAGTATTTT
clone_size: few; cdr3_length: 13; j_call: TRBJ1-2; d_call: TRBD1; v_call: TRBV5-1; cdr3_aa: CASSLGQGDGYTF; cdr3_nt: TGCGCCAGCAGCTTGGGACAGGGAGATGGCTACACCTTC
clone_size: many; cdr3_length: 14; j_call: TRBJ1-1; d_call: NA; v_call: TRBV28; cdr3_aa: CASSFPYLGEKAFF; cdr3_nt: TGTGCCAGCAGTTTCCCCTATTTGGGAGAAAAAGCTTTCTTT
clone_size: many; cdr3_length: 11; j_call: TRBJ2-3; d_call: NA; v_call: TRBV29-1; cdr3_aa: CGGRVADTQYF; cdr3_nt: TGCGGGGGCAGGGTCGCGGATACGCAGTATTTT
clone_size: NA; cdr3_length: 12; j_call: TRBJ2-5; d_call: NA; v_call: TRBV6-5; cdr3_aa: CASSNNGETQYF; cdr3_nt: TGTGCCAGCAGTAATAACGGAGAGACCCAGTACTTC
clone_size: few; cdr3_length: 14; j_call: TRBJ1-1; d_call: TRBD1; v_call: TRBV6-5; cdr3_aa: CASRQGRGSAEAFF; cdr3_nt: TGTGCCAGCAGACAGGGCAGGGGGTCGGCTGAAGCTTTCTTT
clone_size: many; cdr3_length: 11; j_call: TRBJ2-1; d_call: NA; v_call: TRBV7-2; cdr3_aa: CASTYYNEQFF; cdr3_nt: TGTGCCAGCACCTATTACAATGAGCAGTTCTTC
clone_size: few; cdr3_length: 13; j_call: TRBJ2-2; d_call: NA; v_call: TRBV4-2; cdr3_aa: CASRSMEAGELFF; cdr3_nt: TGTGCCAGCAGGTCCATGGAAGCCGGGGAGCTGTTTTTT
clone_size: NA; cdr3_length: 11; j_call: TRBJ2-7; d_call: NA; v_call: TRBV13; cdr3_aa: CASSLDDEQYF; cdr3_nt: TGTGCCAGCAGCTTAGATGACGAGCAGTACTTC
clone_size: few; cdr3_length: 13; j_call: TRBJ1-2; d_call: NA; v_call: TRBV2; cdr3_aa: CASSDDRNYGYTF; cdr3_nt: TGTGCCAGCAGTGACGACAGAAACTATGGCTACACCTTC
clone_size: few; cdr3_length: 13; j_call: TRBJ2-7; d_call: NA; v_call: TRBV27; cdr3_aa: CASSLNRAYEQYF; cdr3_nt: TGTGCCAGCAGTTTAAACAGGGCCTACGAGCAGTACTTC
clone_size: few; cdr3_length: 15; j_call: TRBJ2-5; d_call: NA; v_call: TRBV2; cdr3_aa: CASSPPTNRGETQYF; cdr3_nt: TGTGCCAGCAGTCCCCCTACCAACAGAGGGGAGACCCAGTACTTC
clone_size: NA; cdr3_length: 17; j_call: TRBJ2-7; d_call: NA; v_call: TRBV7-9; cdr3_aa: CASSLGSWQDRSYEQYF; cdr3_nt: TGTGCCAGCAGCTTAGGATCCTGGCAGGATCGCTCCTACGAGCAGTACTTC
clone_size: NA; cdr3_length: 15; j_call: TRBJ2-3; d_call: NA; v_call: TRBV7-2; cdr3_aa: CASNTWVESTDTQYF; cdr3_nt: TGTGCCAGCAACACTTGGGTGGAGTCCACAGATACGCAGTATTTT
clone_size: few; cdr3_length: 14; j_call: TRBJ1-1; d_call: NA; v_call: TRBV3-1; cdr3_aa: CASSQVGRGTEAFF; cdr3_nt: TGTGCCAGCAGCCAAGTCGGTAGGGGGACTGAAGCTTTCTTT
clone_size: many; cdr3_length: 17; j_call: TRBJ2-5; d_call: TRBD2; v_call: TRBV4-1; cdr3_aa: CASSQSPSGSGAETQYF; cdr3_nt: TGCGCCAGCAGCCAATCTCCTAGCGGGAGCGGAGCAGAGACCCAGTACTTC